The 18 T cell receptor beta chains below were found in one sample sequenced in a study of shared clonotypes between healthy human individuals. Data came from immunoSEQ multiplex PCR; TCRdb stores just in-frame clones and leaves some out. Found here are about a million clones, roughly 77% of them singletons; the top ten hold 0.89%. Sequencing used memory CD4+ T cells from PBMCs. Subset denoted: CD45RA-negative fraction. All receptors come from a man between 18 and 29 years old in good health. Some clones in this sample may be carry-over from other donors' samples.

This chain connects TRBV15 to TRBJ2-1; D unresolved. Germline V gene sequence: CDR1 LNHNV, CDR2 YYDKDF (reference sequence). V lost 0 bases, J lost 2 bases, and 8 bases lay in between. This CDR3 contains 15 residues. In nucleotides, the CDR3 is TGTGCCACCAGCAGAGATCTGTCGGCCTACAATGAGCAGTTCTTC. It codes for CATSRDLSAYNEQFF. The complete variable domain, with remaining parts taken from reference TRBV15 and TRBJ2-1, reads DAMVIQNPRYQVTQFGKPVTLSCSQTLNHNVMYWYQQKSSQAPKLLFHYYDKDFNNEADTPDNFQSRRPNTSFCFLDIRSPGLGDTAMYLCATSRDLSAYNEQFFGPGTRLTVL.

This clone was recorded at least ten times. This chain uses TRBV7-2 with TRBJ1-5; D is possibly TRBD1 (5 bases). The germline V gene has CDR1 SGHTA and CDR2 FQGNSA. The CDR3 is 14 residues long. The V end was cut by 6 bases, the J end by 6 bases, with 15 bases between. In DNA form, the CDR3 reads TGTGCCAGCAGTAAGCCGGGGCTAGGTCAGCCCCAGCATTTT. Residues: CASSKPGLGQPQHF.

The CDR3 nucleotides read TGTGCCAGCAGTGGGTCCCCGGCTAGCGGGCTTAGCTCCTACAATGAGCAGTTCTTC. The encoded protein is CASSGSPASGLSSYNEQFF. The genes are TRBV28 and TRBJ2-1, with 8 bases fitting TRBD2. The CDR3 sequence is 19 residues long. The V gene's germline CDR1 is MDHEN and CDR2 SYDVKM. The V and J ends lost 5 bases and 0 bases, in that order; junction bases with no gene match: 15.

The chain joins TRBV4-3 to TRBJ2-5; the D gene is possibly TRBD2 (6 bases). The germline V gene has CDR1 LGHNA and CDR2 YSLEER. The CDR3 extends over 15 amino acids. The ends were cut back, 4 bases at V and 5 bases at J, with 17 bases in the middle. CDR3 sequence reads: CASSRDTGSRETQYF. CDR3 bases: TGCGCCAGCAGCCGAGATACCGGGAGTCGGGAGACCCAGTACTTC.

The chain employs TRBV4-2 and TRBJ2-3; tentative D call: TRBD2 (5 bases). V lost 4 bases, J lost 4 bases, and 15 bases lay in between. The CDR3 covers 15 residues. CDR1 and CDR2 from the germline V gene are LGHNA and YNFKEQ. This CDR3 reads CASSLADAGADTQYF. CDR3 DNA sequence: TGTGCCAGCAGCCTCGCCGATGCCGGGGCAGATACGCAGTATTTT.

V usage is TRBV20-1 and J usage is TRBJ2-7, with TRBD1 identical over 7 bases. Trimming removed 4 bases from V and 6 bases from J; junction bases left unmatched: 3. Germline V gene lookup returns CDR1 DFQATT and CDR2 SNEGSKA (reference sequence). The CDR3 contains 11 residues. CDR3 protein: CSANRQGEQYF. The CDR3 DNA follows: TGCAGTGCTAACCGACAGGGCGAGCAGTACTTC.

A word on this clone: The junction shows a germline mismatch at one end, possibly a read error. The genes are TRBV27 and TRBJ1-1, with D uncertain. The germline CDR1 and CDR2 sequences are MNHEY and SMNVEV (reference sequence). This CDR3 contains 8 residues. The CDR3: CPFPEAFF. CDR3 bases: TGCCCGTTCCCTGAAGCTTTCTTT.

The J gene is TRBJ2-5, the V gene TRBV15; D may be TRBD2 (7 bases). This CDR3 region has 16 residues. Trimming removed 1 base from V and 5 bases from J, with 17 bases in between. CDR1 and CDR2 from the germline V gene are LNHNV and YYDKDF (reference sequence). CDR3 protein: CATSRATTGGVETQYF. The CDR3 nucleotides read TGTGCCACCAGCAGAGCAACCACGGGGGGCGTGGAGACCCAGTACTTC.

Of note for this clone: Other DNA sequences in the same sample also yield this CDR3. The chain employs TRBV5-1 and TRBJ1-2; 9 nucleotides line up with TRBD1. CDR1 is SGHRS and CDR2 is YFSETQ in the germline V gene. V dropped 0 bases and J dropped 7; count of bases not matched to a gene: 4. The CDR3 runs 14 residues. DNA of the CDR3: TGCGCCAGCAGCTTGGGGGGACAGGGATCTGGCTACACCTTC. Protein: CASSLGGQGSGYTF.

CDR3 loop: CASSYGTSGTYEQYF. The CDR3 region has the DNA TGTGCCAGCAGCTACGGGACTAGCGGGACCTACGAGCAGTACTTC. The rearrangement uses TRBV5-4 and TRBJ2-7, with 13 bases identical to TRBD2. The CDR3 covers 15 residues. The germline gives CDR1 SGHNT, CDR2 YYREEE (reference sequence). The J segment lost 2 bases and the V segment lost 3 bases, leaving 2 bases of the junction unmatched.

This clone showed up just once. The V and J genes are TRBV28 and TRBJ1-2; TRBD1 matches at 7 bases. The CDR3 is 17 residues long. The V and J ends lost 1 base and 4 bases, in that order; junction bases with no gene match: 12. Per the germline V gene, CDR1 is MDHEN and CDR2 is SYDVKM. This CDR3 is CASSLFWIRQGTYGYTF. In DNA, the CDR3 is TGTGCCAGCAGTTTATTTTGGATCCGACAGGGTACCTATGGCTACACCTTC.

V usage is TRBV30 and J usage is TRBJ2-1; 11 positions match TRBD2. The length of the CDR3 is 14 residues. V lost 3 bases, J lost 6 bases, and 4 bases stayed unmatched. Per germline, CDR1 GTSNPN and CDR2 SVGIG (reference sequence). DNA of the CDR3: TGTGCCTGGAGCAGGGGACTAGCGGCCAATGAGCAGTTCTTC. Translated, it gives CAWSRGLAANEQFF.

This clone was seen only once. The rearrangement joins TRBV7-6 to TRBJ2-7, with TRBD2 identical over 8 bases. This CDR3 has 14 residues. V lost 5 bases to trimming and J lost 3 bases; unmatched junction nucleotides: 6. Germline V gene lookup returns CDR1 SGHVS and CDR2 FNYEAQ. In nucleotides, the CDR3 is TGTGCCAGCAGCAAAATAAGCGGGAGCTACGAGCAGTACTTC. It encodes CASSKISGSYEQYF.

V and J are TRBV27 and TRBJ2-1; the D gene could be TRBD1 or TRBD2 (5 bases each). Trimming took off 2 bases at V and 4 bases at J, with 12 bases between the two ends. The CDR3 covers 15 residues. Germline values: CDR1 MNHEY, CDR2 SMNVEV (reference sequence). The CDR3, as DNA: TGTGCCAGCAGTTTACTGGGACGGCGTTACAATGAGCAGTTCTTC. Residues: CASSLLGRRYNEQFF.

The chain recombines TRBV5-6 with TRBJ2-5; no firm D call. Trimming cost V 4 bases and J 0 bases, with 7 bases left between them. The CDR3 contains 13 residues. Germline-derived CDR1 and CDR2 are SGHDT and YYEEEE. CDR3 loop: CASSNQNQETQYF. CDR3 nucleotides: TGTGCCAGCAGCAACCAGAACCAAGAGACCCAGTACTTC.

The chain joins TRBV30 to TRBJ1-4, with D uncertain. Germline V CDR1 and CDR2: GTSNPN, SVGIG (reference sequence). The CDR3 covers 13 residues. V lost 2 bases to trimming and J lost 7 bases, with 11 bases between them. The CDR3 DNA reads TGTGCCTGGAGTTTACAGCTGGCTGAAAAACTGTTTTTT. This sequence encodes CAWSLQLAEKLFF.

This clone was counted a few times. The chain uses TRBV12-5 and TRBJ1-1; no definite D call. Germline values: CDR1 LGHNT, CDR2 FRNRAP. The CDR3 consists of 12 residues. V lost 5 bases, J lost 10 bases, and 14 bases lay in between. CDR3 residues: CASGPDGGSAFF. The CDR3 DNA is TGTGCTAGTGGTCCCGATGGAGGGTCAGCTTTCTTT.

This clone was seen more than once but under ten times. The rearrangement links TRBV4-3 to TRBJ2-1; D tentatively fits TRBD1 or TRBD2 (6 bases each). The V gene's germline CDR1 is LGHNA and CDR2 YSLEER. The CDR3 has 17 amino acids. Trimming left V 0 bases short and J 9 bases short, with 21 bases between. CDR3 sequence (DNA): TGCGCCAGCAGCCAAGATTCTCGGGCAGGAGGGGGGAGTGAGCAGTTCTTC. Amino acid sequence: CASSQDSRAGGGSEQFF.